The TCR beta chain under discussion was sequenced for a study of cytomegalovirus exposure and HLA in healthy donors. Study as a whole: The same platform was used for the 120 validation repertoires and the approximately 670 first-cohort repertoires, a later analysis reported. General observations from the study: Cytomegalovirus association was assigned to about 150 TCR beta chains. It was reportedly the case that the classifier diagnosed cytomegalovirus status with high specificity and sensitivity. Confirmation was obtained in vitro that a few CMV-associated chains are specific for CMV antigens.

The CDR3 runs to 15 residues. CDR1 and CDR2 from the germline V gene are MRHNA and SNTAGT. After removal of 4 bases from V and 4 bases from J, the junction contained 5 bases not matched to a gene. Concerning this clone: As yet, its antigen is unknown.

Clones were read by immunoSEQ multiplex PCR, and TCRdb kept only the in-frame ones, dropping some. Of around 61,000 clones in the sample, around nine tenths are singletons; the top ten hold about 1%. The source of this sequence is a man aged 18 to 30 in good health and CMV-seronegative. Material for sequencing was PBMCs. This rearrangement joins TRBV6-4 to TRBJ2-2; 8 positions match TRBD2. In DNA form, the CDR3 reads TGTGCCAGCAGTGCGGCTAGCGGGTCCACCGGGGAGCTGTTTTTT. It codes for CASSAASGSTGELFF.